The 31 T cell receptor beta chains below all came from one sample that was sequenced in a study of T cells in Graves' hyperthyroidism and ophthalmopathy. What was amplified from RNA transcripts were TCR beta CDR3 regions. First-round RT-PCR of the TCR CDR3 relied on the HTBI primer set. TCRdb independently ran MiXCR on the multiplex PCR reads; one entry per CDR3 protein. The sample records approximately 400,000 distinct CDR3 sequences, about 20% being singletons. The sample was blood. The receptors stem from a woman between 18 and 29 years old with Graves' hyperthyroidism.

This clonotype occurred many times. This sequence joins TRBV9 and TRBJ2-2; no clear D. Trimming stripped 0 bases from V and 4 bases from J, with 10 bases between. From germline, CDR1 is SGDLS and CDR2 YYNGEE. The CDR3 runs 15 residues. As DNA, the CDR3 is TGTGCCAGCAGCGTAGGGGGTCGTTCCACCGGGGAGCTGTTTTTT. Its protein is CASSVGGRSTGELFF.

The table lists this clonotype with many counts. CDR3 sequence (DNA): TGCGCCAGCAGCATGACAGGGGGAATCGTGAACACTGAAGCTTTCTTT. Protein sequence: CASSMTGGIVNTEAFF. The chain is built from TRBV5-1 and TRBJ1-1; 9 bases are a match to TRBD1. CDR3 length: 16 amino acids. The germline V gene encodes CDR1 SGHRS and CDR2 YFSETQ. J was trimmed by 0 bases and V by 4 bases; bases with no gene match: 7.

A few counts support this clonotype. V usage is TRBV28 and J usage is TRBJ1-2; no clear D. The CDR3 loop spans 13 amino acids. The germline V and J ends were trimmed by 5 bases and 8 bases, with 15 bases remaining between them. Per germline, CDR1 MDHEN and CDR2 SYDVKM. In DNA form, the CDR3 reads TGTGCCAGCAGTACACAGAACTCCGGCGGCTACACCTTC. Encoded protein: CASSTQNSGGYTF.

This clonotype showed up just a few times. A much larger clone lies a single base off, so this may be a read error. The gene calls are TRBV3-1 and TRBJ2-5, with a possible D match to TRBD2 (5 bases). V lost 0 bases, J lost 7 bases, and 6 bases lay in between. This CDR3 spans 12 amino acids. Germline values: CDR1 LGHDT, CDR2 YNNKEL (reference sequence). The CDR3 sequence: CASSQDEGTQYF. In DNA form, the CDR3 reads TGTGCCAGCAGCCAAGATGAGGGGACCCAGTACTTC.

The table lists this clonotype with many counts. The rearrangement uses TRBV30 and TRBJ1-1; possibly TRBD1 for D (5 bases). The length of the CDR3 is 13 residues. V was shortened by 3 bases and J by 3 bases, with 11 bases between the two germline ends. The V gene's germline CDR1 is GTSNPN and CDR2 SVGIG (reference sequence). The CDR3 here is CAWSRGSYTEAFF. The DNA for the CDR3 is TGTGCCTGGAGCCGGGGGAGCTACACTGAAGCTTTCTTT.

This clonotype was seen repeatedly, ten times or more. The V call is TRBV5-1, the J call TRBJ1-1, with D tentatively TRBD1 (6 bases). From germline, CDR1 is SGHRS and CDR2 YFSETQ. V lost 3 bases, J lost 7 bases, and 13 bases lay in between. The CDR3 covers 13 residues. CDR3: CASSWGGGGEAFF. The DNA of the CDR3 is TGCGCCAGCAGCTGGGGCGGGGGCGGTGAAGCTTTCTTT.

This clonotype has only a few counts. The V and J genes are TRBV6-5 and TRBJ2-2; 7 bases are a match to TRBD1. The CDR3 covers 17 residues. CDR1 is MNHEY and CDR2 is SVGAGI in the germline V gene. V was pared by 2 bases and J by 2 bases, with 8 bases of the junction left unmatched. CDR3 bases: TGTGCCAGCAGTTACCGCGCCGGGACAGTAAACACCGGGGAGCTGTTTTTT. It translates to CASSYRAGTVNTGELFF.

Concerning this clonotype: Relative to the germline gene, one junction end is altered; a read error may explain this. This rearrangement joins TRBV11-3 to TRBJ2-5; TRBD1 agrees at 8 bases. Germline V CDR1 and CDR2: SGHNT, YENEEA. CDR3 size: 14 residues. CDR3 residues: CASSFWTGRKTKYF. DNA for the CDR3: TGTGCCAGCAGCTTCTGGACAGGGCGGAAGACCAAGTACTTC.

About this clonotype: A read error may produce the germline difference seen at one junction end. The V gene is TRBV6-1, the J gene TRBJ2-7; D call uncertain. The CDR3 has 12 amino acids. Germline V lookup: CDR1 MNHNS, CDR2 SASEGT. The CDR3 loop reads CASSEFLLDVDF. The CDR3 coding sequence is TGTGCCAGCAGTGAATTTCTATTGGACGTGGATTTC.

This clonotype was counted ten times or more. The chain has TRBV11-2 and TRBJ1-1; TRBD1 aligns across 8 bases. The CDR3 consists of 14 residues. Germline assignment: CDR1 SGHAT and CDR2 FQNNGV. The V segment lost 2 bases and the J segment 11 bases; nucleotides outside the gene matches: 10. The CDR3 loop is CASSLYGTGGFAFF. CDR3 DNA sequence: TGTGCCAGCAGCTTATATGGAACAGGGGGTTTTGCTTTCTTT.

This clonotype was counted at least ten times. The chain employs TRBV5-4 and TRBJ2-7; weak D call: TRBD2 (8 bases). The V end lost 4 bases, the J end lost 5 bases, and 22 bases lay between the germline ends. This CDR3 is 16 amino acids long. CDR1 and CDR2 (germline): SGHNT, YYREEE (reference sequence). The CDR3 bases are TGTGCCAGCAGCCCGAGGGGGCGGGGGGACGGGCACGAGCAGTACTTC. Translation gives CASSPRGRGDGHEQYF.

This clonotype was seen at least ten times. V and J are TRBV18 and TRBJ2-7; 7 nucleotides align to TRBD1. This CDR3 is 15 amino acids long. J lost 4 bases, V lost 2 bases, and 8 bases had no gene match. Germline CDR1 KGHSH, CDR2 LQKENI. The CDR3 DNA reads TGTGCCAGCTCACCATATGACAGGGTAAGGTACGAGCAGTACTTC. It specifies CASSPYDRVRYEQYF.

This clonotype has just a few counts. This chain connects TRBV5-1 to TRBJ2-7, with 13 nucleotides matching TRBD2. There are 16 residues in the CDR3. Germline assignment: CDR1 SGHRS and CDR2 YFSETQ. Trimming removed 3 bases from V and 6 bases from J; junction bases left unmatched: 9. CDR3 loop: CASSSTSGGAESEQYF. CDR3 sequence (DNA): TGCGCCAGCAGCTCCACTAGCGGGGGGGCAGAGAGCGAGCAGTACTTC.

CDR3 amino acids: CASSLLRESEQYF. The CDR3 nucleotides are TGTGCCAGCAGTCTATTAAGGGAGAGCGAGCAGTACTTC. V and J are TRBV25-1 and TRBJ2-7; weak D call: TRBD2 (5 bases). V gave up 5 bases and J gave up 6 bases, with 14 bases separating them. The CDR3 is 13 amino acids. Germline V gives CDR1 MGHDK, CDR2 SYGVNS.

This clonotype was seen many times. The chain uses TRBV30 and TRBJ1-5, with D hard to call. With 0 bases removed from V and 4 bases from J, the gap between germline ends came to 7 bases. CDR3 length: 13 amino acids. CDR1 and CDR2 (germline): GTSNPN, SVGIG (reference sequence). The DNA of the CDR3 is TGTGCCTGGAGTGTGCAAGGGAATCAGCCCCAGCATTTT. Protein sequence: CAWSVQGNQPQHF.

In this sample, this clonotype turned up many times. This chain connects TRBV12-3 or TRBV12-4 to TRBJ2-3; 11 bases are a match to TRBD2. Trimming took 5 bases from V and 3 from J; bases not matched to a gene: 1. This CDR3 has 14 amino acids. CDR3 nucleotides: TGTGCCAGCAGTCCTAGCGGGGGGACAGATACGCAGTATTTT. Its translation is CASSPSGGTDTQYF.

This clonotype was observed many times. This chain links TRBV4-1 with TRBJ2-5, with D maybe TRBD2 (6 bases). Trimming left V 5 bases short and J 2 bases short, with 21 bases between. The CDR3 covers 17 residues. The germline CDR1 and CDR2 sequences are MGHRA and YSYEKL. DNA of the CDR3: TGCGCCAGCAGCGGAGACCCAGCGGGCGGTCCTCAAGAGACCCAGTACTTC. Translation: CASSGDPAGGPQETQYF.

This clonotype was detected ten times or more. The chain joins TRBV6-2 or TRBV6-3 to TRBJ1-2; 8 bases align to TRBD1. Germline V gene data show CDR1 as MNHEY and CDR2 as SVGEGT. The CDR3 is made up of 18 amino acids. Trimming took 4 bases from V and 4 from J; bases not matched to a gene: 17. The CDR3 region has the DNA TGTGCCAGCAGTTTAAAAACCACCCAGGGGGCGCGGGTCTATGGCTACACCTTC. Translating gives CASSLKTTQGARVYGYTF.

This clonotype was counted only a few times. The chain couples TRBV30 to TRBJ1-2, with D possibly TRBD1 on 5 matching bases. Germline lookup yields CDR1 GTSNPN and CDR2 SVGIG (reference sequence). The CDR3 is 15 amino acids. Trimming removed 1 base from V and 4 bases from J, with 16 bases in between. The CDR3 sequence: CAWSATWGKGYGYTF. The CDR3 DNA is TGTGCCTGGAGTGCCACGTGGGGCAAAGGCTATGGCTACACCTTC.

This clonotype was counted a few times. Because it lacks the conserved phenylalanine or tryptophan at the end, this CDR3 is likely a read error. V usage is TRBV20-1 and J usage is TRBJ1-1, with D possibly matching TRBD1 (5 bases). The germline V gene has CDR1 DFQATT and CDR2 SNEGSKA (reference sequence). The CDR3 is 12 amino acids. The V gene lost 5 bases and the J gene lost 10 bases, with 17 bases spanning the gap. CDR3 protein: CSAGALRGRAFL. CDR3 bases: TGCAGTGCTGGAGCGCTTAGGGGACGAGCTTTCCTT.

This clonotype was counted at least ten times. This chain uses TRBV6-2 or TRBV6-3 with TRBJ1-2; D is unclear. CDR1 MNHEY and CDR2 SVGEGT come from the germline V gene. V lost 5 bases to trimming and J lost 1 base, with 8 bases between them. The CDR3 consists of 13 residues. The CDR3 reads CASSDTRNYGYTF. CDR3 nucleotide sequence: TGTGCCAGCAGTGACACACGTAACTATGGCTACACCTTC.

In this sample, this clonotype turned up many times. The chain employs TRBV2 and TRBJ1-1, with a tentative D call TRBD1 (6 bases). V lost 7 bases and J lost 3, with 12 bases in between. The CDR3 length is 13 residues. Germline V lookup: CDR1 SNHLY, CDR2 FYNNEI. CDR3 nucleotide sequence: TGTGCCAGCATGGGGGCGAGAGACACTGAAGCTTTCTTT. Protein sequence: CASMGARDTEAFF.

This clonotype was found many times. The CDR3 sequence is CASSLGLAGGTGTQYF. The CDR3 DNA reads as TGTGCCAGCAGTTTGGGGCTAGCGGGGGGGACGGGGACCCAGTACTTC. The rearrangement joins TRBV12-3 or TRBV12-4 to TRBJ2-5, with 12 bases that match TRBD2. This CDR3 comprises 16 residues. With 3 bases clipped from V and 7 bases from J, the junction kept 9 bases outside the gene matches.

This clonotype was detected many times. The V gene is TRBV5-1, the J gene TRBJ2-7, with D maybe TRBD1 (5 bases). The V end lost 0 bases, the J end lost 3 bases, and 13 bases lay between the germline ends. The CDR3 runs 15 residues. Germline values: CDR1 SGHRS, CDR2 YFSETQ. CDR3 in DNA: TGCGCCAGCAGCTTGGCGGCAGGGTTGGACTACGAGCAGTACTTC. This sequence encodes CASSLAAGLDYEQYF.

This clonotype was seen at least ten times. CDR3 sequence (DNA): TGTGCCAGCAGCTTATCGTACAGGCTGGATGGCTACACCTTC. This translates into CASSLSYRLDGYTF. This chain uses TRBV7-9 with TRBJ1-2; D may be TRBD1 (5 bases). The germline CDR1 and CDR2 sequences are SEHNR and FQNEAQ (reference sequence). With 2 bases removed from V and 6 bases from J, the gap between germline ends came to 13 bases. This CDR3 has 14 residues.

This sequence joins TRBV25-1 and TRBJ2-5; D remains unclear. Looked up from germline, CDR1 is MGHDK and CDR2 is SYGVNS. V lost 2 bases and J 5 bases, leaving 12 bases between the germline ends. The length of the CDR3 is 14 residues. The CDR3 loop reads CASSERRQGETQYF. CDR3 DNA sequence: TGTGCCAGCAGTGAAAGACGACAAGGGGAGACCCAGTACTTC.

This clonotype was detected ten times or more. This sequence joins TRBV7-2 and TRBJ2-7; TRBD1 matches at 11 bases. The CDR3 is made up of 13 amino acids. Germline lookup yields CDR1 SGHTA and CDR2 FQGNSA. V was pared by 5 bases and J by 6 bases, with 3 bases of the junction left unmatched. Here the CDR3 reads CASSRGTGGEQYF. CDR3 bases: TGTGCCAGCAGCCGAGGGACAGGGGGCGAGCAGTACTTC.

The chain carries TRBV12-5 and TRBJ2-2; TRBD1 might be the D (5 bases). Germline CDR1 reads LGHNT; CDR2 reads FRNRAP. V lost 0 bases and J lost 6, with 14 bases in between. The CDR3 loop spans 16 amino acids. CDR3 loop: CASGLVLSPGSGELFF. The CDR3 DNA sequence: TGTGCTAGTGGTTTGGTATTATCCCCAGGGTCCGGGGAGCTGTTTTTT.

This clonotype was seen repeatedly, ten times or more. V gene TRBV12-3 or TRBV12-4 combines with J gene TRBJ2-7; D gene uncertain. The CDR3 covers 11 residues. The V end was cut by 8 bases, the J end by 4 bases, with 9 bases between. CDR3 sequence (DNA): TGTGCCAGCGCCGATTGGTACGAGCAGTACTTC. Amino acids: CASADWYEQYF.

Turning to this clonotype: A much bigger clone sits one base away, suggesting this may be a read error. The chain recombines TRBV2 with TRBJ2-4; D is unclear. The CDR3 runs 13 residues. Germline V CDR1 and CDR2: SNHLY, FYNNEI. The CDR3 loop reads CASSEARGYIKYF. As DNA, the CDR3 is TGTGCCAGCAGTGAAGCGCGAGGCTACATTAAGTACTTC.

This chain uses TRBV6-2 or TRBV6-3 with TRBJ2-3; D possibly corresponds to TRBD1 (6 bases). V shed 6 bases and J shed 1 base, with 20 bases lying between them. CDR3 length equals 17 residues. Germline CDR1 reads MNHEY; CDR2 reads SVGEGT. CDR3 bases: TGTGCCAGCAGCCTCCACAGGGTACTAACGGGCACAGATACGCAGTATTTT. It yields the protein CASSLHRVLTGTDTQYF.